This is a list of T cell receptor beta chains from one sample in a study of T cells in Graves' hyperthyroidism and ophthalmopathy. MiXCR was run by TCRdb on the multiplex PCR reads, yielding one entry per CDR3 protein. The repertoire consists of around 450,000 distinct CDR3 sequences, with 15% to 19% occurring once and the leading ten covering around 7.3%. The sequenced material came from blood. The receptors come from a woman between 18 and 29 years old with Graves' hyperthyroidism. Both conserved end residues are trimmed from each CDR3. The D gene is left open where the match is weak.

J | length | V | D | CDR3
TRBJ2-5 | 13 | TRBV24-1 | TRBD2 | ATSDPREGHETQY
TRBJ1-3 | 13 | TRBV7-6 | - | ASSLQAGPGNTIY
TRBJ1-1 | 11 | TRBV5-1 | - | ASSWGENTEAF
TRBJ2-1 | 13 | TRBV12-3/TRBV12-4 | - | ASSLGRGMGYEQF
TRBJ2-5 | 15 | TRBV5-4 | TRBD2 | ASSLSGTSGIQETQY
TRBJ1-1 | 14 | TRBV20-1 | - | SAREGARRDAAEAF
TRBJ1-1 | 13 | TRBV12-3/TRBV12-4 | - | ASISLGGGETEAF
TRBJ2-7 | 13 | TRBV28 | - | ASSLNWAGGYEQY
TRBJ1-5 | 11 | TRBV19 | TRBD1 | ASSDREGQPPH
TRBJ1-4 | 11 | TRBV7-9 | - | ASSAGVVEKLF
TRBJ2-7 | 10 | TRBV20-1 | TRBD2 | SVTSGTYEQY
TRBJ2-7 | 12 | TRBV20-1 | - | SARASRNPDEQY
TRBJ2-1 | 13 | TRBV19 | - | ASSRPGRHNDEQF
TRBJ1-1 | 12 | TRBV6-1 | TRBD1 | ASSADRGGTEAF
TRBJ2-2 | 15 | TRBV4-2 | TRBD2 | ASSQEPLAGDTGELF
TRBJ2-1 | 11 | TRBV11-2 | - | ASSPSRGDEQF
TRBJ1-1 | 10 | TRBV2 | - | ASTLRRTEAF
TRBJ1-2 | 10 | TRBV20-1 | - | SATAAVWGYT
TRBJ2-2 | 17 | TRBV9 | TRBD2 | ASSVAIWELAGGTGELF
TRBJ2-2 | 13 | TRBV5-4 | TRBD2 | ASSITSGGGEELF
TRBJ1-2 | 12 | TRBV30 | - | AWSRGHGNYGYT
TRBJ1-5 | 14 | TRBV5-8 | - | ASSFEAGGSNQPQH
TRBJ2-1 | 14 | TRBV24-1 | TRBD2 | ATSDPSGRSGDEQF
TRBJ2-7 | 13 | TRBV7-9 | - | ASSPGRVESYEQY
TRBJ1-2 | 12 | TRBV20-1 | - | SAREKLTNYGYT
TRBJ2-1 | 14 | TRBV20-1 | TRBD2 | SAKVTSGRRYNEQF
TRBJ2-7 | 11 | TRBV6-1 | TRBD1 | ASRRTGRYEQY
TRBJ2-1 | 14 | TRBV19 | - | ASSINPGRVYNEQF
TRBJ1-2 | 13 | TRBV4-2 | - | ASSQVTGTSYGYT
TRBJ2-3 | 12 | TRBV30 | TRBD2 | AWSGTSGTDTQY
TRBJ1-5 | 14 | TRBV19 | - | ATDRVGDGRNQPQH
TRBJ2-7 | 14 | TRBV7-6 | TRBD2 | ASSSRGGLSFYEQY
TRBJ2-1 | 14 | TRBV9 | - | ASSSPPVTGKAEQF
TRBJ1-1 | 12 | TRBV2 | - | ASSPFGSNTEAF
TRBJ2-4 | 13 | TRBV7-3 | - | ASSSSGTTKNIQY